This TCR beta chain is drawn from a study of cytomegalovirus exposure and HLA in healthy donors. About the research overall: Among roughly 190 million T cells, an earlier analysis found 90 million to 130 million unique TCR beta sequences.

Study results and limitations: TCR beta sequences reportedly predicted the HLA-A and HLA-B alleles of most subjects accurately. It was in a later analysis that TCR association rates were seen to vary by HLA locus, highest for DRB1 and lowest for HLA-C. HLA allele associations emerged for about 18,000 TCR beta sequences in a later analysis, at 0.05 false discovery rate.

To note about this clone: Its antigen is undetermined.

The PCR employed 60 Vbeta primers together with 13 Jbeta primers. Produced via immunoSEQ multiplex PCR; TCRdb's table is partial and in-frame only. The data contain 97,000 or so clones, about 60% of them seen just once; the ten biggest clones take up about 4.4%. The CDR3 spans 14 residues. Germline V gene sequence: CDR1 SEHNR, CDR2 FQNEAQ (reference sequence). V gave up 5 bases and J gave up 0 bases, with 10 bases separating them. The material sequenced was PBMCs. The sequence came from a human donor in good health. The chain joins TRBV7-9 to TRBJ1-2, with unresolved D. The CDR3 nucleotides are TGTGCCAGCAGCCTACCGACACCTAACTATGGCTACACCTTC. Its protein is CASSLPTPNYGYTF.